Below, one TCR beta chain is given with its context. The entry originates in a study of technical replicates of blood from four donors. Here immunoSEQ multiplex PCR was the method, and the copy in TCRdb shows in-frame clones only, minus some. The table shows about 56,000 clones, with more than 90% occurring only once. The CDR3 contains 14 residues. V dropped 2 bases and J dropped 6; count of bases not matched to a gene: 6. CDR1 is SQVTM and CDR2 is ANQGSEA in the germline V gene. The sequencing input was PBMCs. This TCR was sampled from a human donor in good health. Some clones in this sample may be carry-over from other donors' samples. The rearrangement links TRBV29-1 to TRBJ2-7, with 11 bases aligning to TRBD2. CDR3 in amino acids: CSVETSGGRGEQYF. The CDR3 DNA reads TGCAGCGTTGAAACTAGCGGGGGTAGGGGCGAGCAGTACTTC.